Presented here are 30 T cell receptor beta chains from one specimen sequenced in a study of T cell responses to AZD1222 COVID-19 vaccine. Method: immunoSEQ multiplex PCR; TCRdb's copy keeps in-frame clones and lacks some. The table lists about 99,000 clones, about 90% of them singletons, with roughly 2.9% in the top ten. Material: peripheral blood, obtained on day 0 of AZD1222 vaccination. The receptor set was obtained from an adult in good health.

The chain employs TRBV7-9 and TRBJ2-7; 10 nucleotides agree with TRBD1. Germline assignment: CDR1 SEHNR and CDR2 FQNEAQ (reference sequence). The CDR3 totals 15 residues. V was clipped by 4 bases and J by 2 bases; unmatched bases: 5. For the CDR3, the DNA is TGTGCCAGCAGCTCCCCGGGACAGGGGACCTACGAGCAGTACGTC. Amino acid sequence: CASSSPGQGTYEQYV.

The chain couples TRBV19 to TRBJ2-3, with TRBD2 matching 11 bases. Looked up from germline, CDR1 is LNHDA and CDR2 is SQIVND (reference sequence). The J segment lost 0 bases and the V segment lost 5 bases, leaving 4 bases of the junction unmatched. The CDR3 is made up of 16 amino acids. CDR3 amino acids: CASSQLAGASTDTQYF. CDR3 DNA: TGTGCCAGTAGTCAACTAGCGGGGGCCAGCACAGATACGCAGTATTTT.

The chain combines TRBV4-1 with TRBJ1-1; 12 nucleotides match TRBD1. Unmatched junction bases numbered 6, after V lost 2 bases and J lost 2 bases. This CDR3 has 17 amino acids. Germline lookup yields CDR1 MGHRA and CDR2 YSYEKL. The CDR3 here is CASSQSQGTGGNTEAFF. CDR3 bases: TGCGCCAGCAGCCAATCCCAGGGGACAGGGGGCAACACTGAAGCTTTCTTT.

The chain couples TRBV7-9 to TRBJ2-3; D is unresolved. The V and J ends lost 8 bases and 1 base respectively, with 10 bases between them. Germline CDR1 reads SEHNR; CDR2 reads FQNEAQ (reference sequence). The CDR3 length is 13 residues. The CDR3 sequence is CASPGVGTDTQYF. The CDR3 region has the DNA TGTGCCAGCCCCGGTGTAGGCACAGATACGCAGTATTTT.

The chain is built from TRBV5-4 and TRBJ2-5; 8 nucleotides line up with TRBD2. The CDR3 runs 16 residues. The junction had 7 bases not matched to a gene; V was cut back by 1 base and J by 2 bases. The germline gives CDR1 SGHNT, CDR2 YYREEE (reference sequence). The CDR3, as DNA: TGTGCCAGCAGCTTGCGAGTAGCGGGGCCGCAAGAGACCCAGTACTTC. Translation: CASSLRVAGPQETQYF.

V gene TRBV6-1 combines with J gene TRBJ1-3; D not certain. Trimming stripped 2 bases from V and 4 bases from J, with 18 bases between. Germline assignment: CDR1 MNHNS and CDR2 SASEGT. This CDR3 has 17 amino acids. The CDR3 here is CASSERLTDPAGNTIYF. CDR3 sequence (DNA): TGTGCCAGCAGTGAAAGGTTAACGGACCCAGCAGGAAACACCATATATTTT.

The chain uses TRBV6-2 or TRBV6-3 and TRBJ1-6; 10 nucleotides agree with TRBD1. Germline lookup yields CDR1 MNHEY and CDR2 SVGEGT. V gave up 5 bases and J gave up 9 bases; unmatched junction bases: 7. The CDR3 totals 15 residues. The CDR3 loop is CASSAGQGLGSPLHF. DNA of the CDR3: TGTGCCAGCAGTGCGGGACAGGGGCTCGGTTCACCCCTCCACTTT.

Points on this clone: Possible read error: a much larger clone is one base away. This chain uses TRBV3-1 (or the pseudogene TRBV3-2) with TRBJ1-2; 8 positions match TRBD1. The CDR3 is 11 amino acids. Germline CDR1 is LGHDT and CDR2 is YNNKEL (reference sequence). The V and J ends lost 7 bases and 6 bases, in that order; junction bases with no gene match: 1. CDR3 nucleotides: TGTGCCAGCACGACAGGGGATGGCTACACCTTC. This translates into CASTTGDGYTF.

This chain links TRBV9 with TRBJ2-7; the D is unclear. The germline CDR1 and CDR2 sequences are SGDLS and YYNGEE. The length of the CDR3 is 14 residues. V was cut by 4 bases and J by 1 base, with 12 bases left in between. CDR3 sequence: CASSPSLKSYEQYF. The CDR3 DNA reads TGTGCCAGCAGCCCCAGTCTAAAATCCTACGAGCAGTACTTC.

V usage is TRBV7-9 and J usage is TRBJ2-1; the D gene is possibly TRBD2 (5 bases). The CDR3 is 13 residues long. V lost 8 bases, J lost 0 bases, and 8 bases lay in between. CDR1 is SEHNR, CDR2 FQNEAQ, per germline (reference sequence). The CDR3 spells CASLAGSYNEQFF. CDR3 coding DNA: TGTGCCAGCCTAGCTGGCTCCTACAATGAGCAGTTCTTC.

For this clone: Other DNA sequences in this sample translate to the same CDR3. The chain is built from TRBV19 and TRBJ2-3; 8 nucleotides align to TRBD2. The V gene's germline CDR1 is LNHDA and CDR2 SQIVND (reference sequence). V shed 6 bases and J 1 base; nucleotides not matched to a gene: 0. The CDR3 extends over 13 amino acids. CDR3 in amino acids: CASRTSGTDTQYF. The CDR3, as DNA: TGTGCCAGTAGGACTAGCGGCACAGATACGCAGTATTTT.

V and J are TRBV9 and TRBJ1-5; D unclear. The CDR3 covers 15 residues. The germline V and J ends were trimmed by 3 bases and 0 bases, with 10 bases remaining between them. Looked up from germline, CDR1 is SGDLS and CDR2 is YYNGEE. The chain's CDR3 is CASSAGDYSNQPQHF. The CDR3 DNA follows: TGTGCCAGCAGCGCCGGGGATTATAGCAATCAGCCCCAGCATTTT. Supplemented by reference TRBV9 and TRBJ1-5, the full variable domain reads DSGVTQTPKHLITATGQRVTLRCSPRSGDLSVYWYQQSLDQGLQFLIQYYNGEERAKGNILERFSAQQFPDLHSELNLSSLELGDSALYFCASSAGDYSNQPQHFGDGTRLSIL.

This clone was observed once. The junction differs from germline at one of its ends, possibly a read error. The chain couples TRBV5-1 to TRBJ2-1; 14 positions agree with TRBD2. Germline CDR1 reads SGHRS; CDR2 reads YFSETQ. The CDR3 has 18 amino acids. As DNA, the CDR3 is TGTGCCAGCAGCGGAGGACTAGCGGGAGGCCGTGGGGACAATGAGCAGTTCTTC. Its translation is CASSGGLAGGRGDNEQFF.

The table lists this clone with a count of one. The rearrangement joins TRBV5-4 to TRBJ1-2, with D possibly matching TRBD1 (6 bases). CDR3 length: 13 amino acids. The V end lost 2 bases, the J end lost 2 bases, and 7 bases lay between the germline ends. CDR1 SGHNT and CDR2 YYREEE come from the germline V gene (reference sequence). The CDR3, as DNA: TGTGCCAGCAGCTTACAGGGAAACTATGGCTACACCTTC. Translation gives CASSLQGNYGYTF.

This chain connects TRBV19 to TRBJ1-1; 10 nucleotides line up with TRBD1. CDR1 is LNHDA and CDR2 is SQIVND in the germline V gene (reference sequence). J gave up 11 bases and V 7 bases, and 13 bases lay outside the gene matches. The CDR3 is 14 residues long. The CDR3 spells CASTPWLGQGLAFF. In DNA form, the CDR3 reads TGTGCCAGTACCCCGTGGTTGGGACAGGGGCTCGCTTTCTTT.

CDR3 in amino acids: CASSLEGVAGRSNQPQHF. CDR3 bases: TGTGCCAGCAGCTTAGAGGGGGTGGCAGGACGGAGCAATCAGCCCCAGCATTTT. J is TRBJ1-5 and V is TRBV7-2; D is perhaps TRBD1 (6 bases). Trimming stripped 1 base from V and 1 base from J, with 17 bases between. Germline CDR1 reads SGHTA; CDR2 reads FQGNSA. This CDR3 has 18 amino acids.

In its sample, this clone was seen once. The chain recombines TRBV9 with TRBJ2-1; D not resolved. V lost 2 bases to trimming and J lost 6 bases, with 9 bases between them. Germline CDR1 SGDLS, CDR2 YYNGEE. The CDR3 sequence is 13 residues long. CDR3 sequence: CASSVGDSNEQFF. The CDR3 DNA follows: TGTGCCAGCAGCGTTGGAGATAGCAATGAGCAGTTCTTC. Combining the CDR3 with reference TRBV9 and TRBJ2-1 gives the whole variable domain DSGVTQTPKHLITATGQRVTLRCSPRSGDLSVYWYQQSLDQGLQFLIQYYNGEERAKGNILERFSAQQFPDLHSELNLSSLELGDSALYFCASSVGDSNEQFFGPGTRLTVL.

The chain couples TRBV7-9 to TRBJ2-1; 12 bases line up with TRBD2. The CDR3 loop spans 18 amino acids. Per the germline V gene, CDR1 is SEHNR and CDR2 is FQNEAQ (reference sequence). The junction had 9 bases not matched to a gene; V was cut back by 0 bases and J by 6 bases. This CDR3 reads CASSLAPSGGARSNEQFF. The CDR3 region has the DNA TGTGCCAGCAGCTTAGCGCCTAGCGGGGGGGCAAGGAGCAATGAGCAGTTCTTC.

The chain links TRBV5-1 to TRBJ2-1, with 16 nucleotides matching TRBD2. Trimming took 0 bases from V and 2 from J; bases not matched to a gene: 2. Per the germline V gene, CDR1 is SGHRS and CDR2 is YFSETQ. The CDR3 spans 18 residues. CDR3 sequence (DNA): TGCGCCAGCAGCTTGGCCGGGACTAGCGGGGGGGCCTACAATGAGCAGTTCTTC. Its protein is CASSLAGTSGGAYNEQFF.

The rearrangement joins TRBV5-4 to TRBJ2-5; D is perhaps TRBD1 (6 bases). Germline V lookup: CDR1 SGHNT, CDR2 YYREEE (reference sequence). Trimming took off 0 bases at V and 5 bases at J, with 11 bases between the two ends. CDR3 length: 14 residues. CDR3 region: CASSLGTRGETQYF. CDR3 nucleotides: TGTGCCAGCAGCTTGGGGACCAGGGGCGAGACCCAGTACTTC.

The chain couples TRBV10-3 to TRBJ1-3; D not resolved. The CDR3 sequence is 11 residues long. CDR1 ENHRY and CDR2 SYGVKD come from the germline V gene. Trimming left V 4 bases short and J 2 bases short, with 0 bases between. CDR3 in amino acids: CAISAGNTIYF. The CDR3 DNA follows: TGTGCCATCAGTGCTGGAAACACCATATATTTT.

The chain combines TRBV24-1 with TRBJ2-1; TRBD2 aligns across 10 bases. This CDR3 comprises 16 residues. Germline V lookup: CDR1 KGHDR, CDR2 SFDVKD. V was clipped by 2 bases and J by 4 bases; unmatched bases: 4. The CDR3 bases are TGTGCCACCAGTGATTCCGCTAGCGGGAGATACAATGAGCAGTTCTTC. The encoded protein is CATSDSASGRYNEQFF.

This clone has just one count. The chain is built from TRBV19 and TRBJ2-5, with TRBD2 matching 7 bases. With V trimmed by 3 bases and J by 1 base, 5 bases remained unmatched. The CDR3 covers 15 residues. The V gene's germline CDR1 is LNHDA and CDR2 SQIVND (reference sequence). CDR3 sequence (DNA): TGTGCCAGTAGTATTAGGCTAGCGGTCCAAGAGACCCAGTACTTC. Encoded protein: CASSIRLAVQETQYF.

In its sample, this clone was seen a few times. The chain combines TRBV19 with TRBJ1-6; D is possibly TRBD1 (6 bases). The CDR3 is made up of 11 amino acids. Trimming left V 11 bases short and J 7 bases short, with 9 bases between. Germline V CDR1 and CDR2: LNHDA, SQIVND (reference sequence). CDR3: CAGGQNSPLHF. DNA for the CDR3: TGTGCCGGAGGACAGAATTCACCCCTCCACTTT.

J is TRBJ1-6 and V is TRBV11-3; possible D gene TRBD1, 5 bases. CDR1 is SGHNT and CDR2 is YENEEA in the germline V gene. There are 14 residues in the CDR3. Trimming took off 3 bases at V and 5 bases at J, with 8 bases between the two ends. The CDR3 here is CASSFGRDNSPLHF. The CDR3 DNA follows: TGTGCCAGCAGCTTCGGCAGGGATAATTCACCCCTCCACTTT. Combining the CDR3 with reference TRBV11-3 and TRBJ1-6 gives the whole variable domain EAGVVQSPRYKIIEKKQPVAFWCNPISGHNTLYWYLQNLGQGPELLIRYENEEAVDDSQLPKDRFSAERLKGVDSTLKIQPAELGDSAVYLCASSFGRDNSPLHFGNGTRLTVT.

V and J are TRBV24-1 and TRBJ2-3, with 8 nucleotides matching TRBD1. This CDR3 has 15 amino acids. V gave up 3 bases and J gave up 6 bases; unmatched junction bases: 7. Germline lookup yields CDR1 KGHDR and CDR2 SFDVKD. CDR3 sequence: CATSDRGQGRDTQYF. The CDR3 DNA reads TGTGCCACCAGTGATCGAGGACAGGGAAGGGATACGCAGTATTTT.

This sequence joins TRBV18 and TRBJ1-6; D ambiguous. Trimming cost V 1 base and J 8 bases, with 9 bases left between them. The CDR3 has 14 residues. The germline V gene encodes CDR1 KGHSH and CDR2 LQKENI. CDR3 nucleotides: TGTGCCAGCTCACCACAGGGTCTTGATTCACCCCTCCACTTT. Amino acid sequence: CASSPQGLDSPLHF.

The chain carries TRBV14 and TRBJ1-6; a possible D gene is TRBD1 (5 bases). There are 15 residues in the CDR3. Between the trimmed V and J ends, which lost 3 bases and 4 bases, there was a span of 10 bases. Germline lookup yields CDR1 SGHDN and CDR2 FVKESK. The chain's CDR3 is CASSQGTLYNSPLHF. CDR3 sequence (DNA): TGTGCCAGCAGCCAGGGGACCCTGTATAATTCACCCCTCCACTTT.

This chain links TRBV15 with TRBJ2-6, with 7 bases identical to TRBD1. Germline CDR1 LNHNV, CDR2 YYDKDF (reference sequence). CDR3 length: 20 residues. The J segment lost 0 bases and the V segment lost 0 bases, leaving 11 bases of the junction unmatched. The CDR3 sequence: CATSRDLSGTVSSGANVLTF. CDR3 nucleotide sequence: TGTGCCACCAGCAGAGATCTCTCTGGGACAGTAAGCTCTGGGGCCAACGTCCTGACTTTC. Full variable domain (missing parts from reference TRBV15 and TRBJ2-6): DAMVIQNPRYQVTQFGKPVTLSCSQTLNHNVMYWYQQKSSQAPKLLFHYYDKDFNNEADTPDNFQSRRPNTSFCFLDIRSPGLGDTAMYLCATSRDLSGTVSSGANVLTFGAGSRLTVL.

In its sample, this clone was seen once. As DNA, the CDR3 is TGTGCCAGCACCTCCGGCAGAACCCATCAGCCCCAGCATTTT. This translates into CASTSGRTHQPQHF. This sequence joins TRBV5-6 and TRBJ1-5; D is unclear. The CDR3 extends over 14 amino acids. The ends were cut back, 6 bases at V and 5 bases at J, with 15 bases in the middle. Germline V CDR1 and CDR2: SGHDT, YYEEEE.